These 12 T cell receptor beta chains originate from one sample sequenced in a study of cytomegalovirus exposure and HLA in healthy donors listed by TCRdb under 2017. Library prep was done by the immunoSEQ multiplex PCR assay. For the multiplex PCR, a mixture combining 60 forward primers for TCR Vbeta segments and 13 reverse primers for TCR Jbeta segments was used. This is the immuneACCESS table as TCRdb keeps it, with only in-frame sequences that have V and J called. A part of the clones is gone; compared with another copy, unresolved V genes explain less than half, and the rest is unexplained. The sample table lists 120,000 or so clones, around 80% of them with a count of one. Approximately 1% of the sample is taken by the ten largest. The specimen sequenced was PBMCs. The origin of the receptors is a human donor in good health.

This chain connects TRBV5-4 to TRBJ1-1; D is unclear. V lost 4 bases to trimming and J lost 4 bases, with 5 bases between them. Germline loops: CDR1 SGHNT, CDR2 YYREEE (reference sequence). This CDR3 contains 11 residues. The CDR3 nucleotides read TGTGCCAGCAGCACAGTCACTGAAGCTTTCTTT. As protein: CASSTVTEAFF.

This chain uses TRBV11-2 with TRBJ1-2; 7 bases map to TRBD1. The germline CDR1 and CDR2 sequences are SGHAT and FQNNGV. J lost 5 bases, V lost 5 bases, and 11 bases had no gene match. The length of the CDR3 is 15 residues. The CDR3 DNA reads TGTGCCAGCAGCATGTCGTTCCGGGACAGTTATGGCTACACCTTC. Its translation is CASSMSFRDSYGYTF.

This chain joins TRBV21-1 and TRBJ1-5; the table's D call TRBD1 went unverified against the DNA. TRBV21-1 is labeled a pseudogene. This CDR3 region has 16 residues. In DNA form, the CDR3 reads TGTGCCACCTCGCCCCGGACAGCTGCGTCGGCTCAGCCCCAGCATTTT. Translation gives CATSPRTAASAQPQHF.

The sample holds one count of this clone. The chain joins TRBV6-4 to TRBJ1-6; tentatively, D is TRBD1 (6 bases). Germline-derived CDR1 and CDR2 are MRHNA and SNTAGT. The V end was cut by 7 bases, the J end by 10 bases, with 17 bases between. The CDR3 is 14 amino acids. For the CDR3, the DNA is TGTGCCAGCACCAGGAGCAGGGGTGGATCACCCCTCCACTTT. Protein sequence: CASTRSRGGSPLHF.

This clone has just a few counts. The V call is TRBV7-2, the J call TRBJ1-5, with a possible D match to TRBD1 (5 bases). With 4 bases removed from V and 7 bases from J, the gap between germline ends came to 11 bases. CDR3 length equals 13 residues. The germline V gene has CDR1 SGHTA and CDR2 FQGNSA. The CDR3 is CASSSQGRQPQHF. The CDR3, as DNA: TGTGCCAGCAGCTCCCAGGGAAGGCAGCCCCAGCATTTT. Looking up the rest from reference TRBV7-2 and TRBJ1-5 gives the full variable domain: GAGVSQSPSNKVTEKGKDVELRCDPISGHTALYWYRQSLGQGLEFLIYFQGNSAPDKSGLPSDRFSAERTGGSVSTLTIQRTQQEDSAVYLCASSSQGRQPQHFGDGTRLSIL.

The chain combines TRBV7-2 with TRBJ2-7; 9 bases fit TRBD2. Germline CDR1 SGHTA, CDR2 FQGNSA. With V trimmed by 3 bases and J by 3 bases, 15 bases remained unmatched. The CDR3 extends over 18 amino acids. DNA of the CDR3: TGTGCCAGCAGCTTCAGTCTAGCGGGGCCCCCTCCCAACTACGAGCAGTACTTC. It specifies CASSFSLAGPPPNYEQYF.

J is TRBJ2-3 and V is TRBV13; 11 positions match TRBD1. Germline-derived CDR1 and CDR2 are PRHDT and FYEKMQ (reference sequence). This CDR3 region has 20 residues. The ends lost 1 base at V and 2 bases at J; junction bases unmatched: 14. CDR3 in amino acids: CASSLDRVGQGDPPTDTQYF. For the CDR3, the DNA is TGTGCCAGCAGCTTAGATCGCGTGGGACAGGGGGATCCCCCCACAGATACGCAGTATTTT. Full variable domain (remainder filled in from reference TRBV13 and TRBJ2-3): AAGVIQSPRHLIKEKRETATLKCYPIPRHDTVYWYQQGPGQDPQFLISFYEKMQSDKGSIPDRFSAQQFSDYHSELNMSSLELGDSALYFCASSLDRVGQGDPPTDTQYFGPGTRLTVL.

In its sample, this clone was seen a few times. This rearrangement joins TRBV10-2 to TRBJ1-1; TRBD1 might be the D (5 bases). V was pared by 3 bases and J by 7 bases, with 12 bases between. The length of the CDR3 is 13 residues. Germline-derived CDR1 and CDR2 are WSHSY and SAAADI. The CDR3 loop is CASSDRGLGEAFF. In nucleotides, the CDR3 is TGCGCCAGCAGTGATCGGGGGTTGGGTGAAGCTTTCTTT.

This CDR3 is CATSDGGASDTQYF. CDR3 DNA: TGTGCCACCTCGGACGGGGGGGCGTCAGATACGCAGTATTTT. The rearrangement uses TRBV6-5 and TRBJ2-3; 8 bases fit TRBD2. Per the germline V gene, CDR1 is MNHEY and CDR2 is SVGAGI. The CDR3 contains 14 residues. Germline trimming cut 10 bases from V and 4 bases from J; bases unmatched to any gene: 10.

The V gene is TRBV5-4, the J gene TRBJ1-2; 7 nucleotides align to TRBD1. The ends lost 4 bases at V and 6 bases at J; junction bases unmatched: 15. The V gene's germline CDR1 is SGHNT and CDR2 YYREEE (reference sequence). The CDR3 contains 16 residues. As DNA, the CDR3 is TGTGCCAGCAGCCAAAGAAGACAGGGTCTCACCCATGGCTACACCTTC. It translates to CASSQRRQGLTHGYTF.

This clone has a single count. This chain joins TRBV6-5 and TRBJ2-1; 15 bases fit TRBD2. The CDR3 contains 15 residues. CDR1 MNHEY and CDR2 SVGAGI come from the germline V gene. The J segment lost 12 bases and the V segment lost 7 bases, leaving 10 bases of the junction unmatched. Here the CDR3 reads CASNRGGLAGGAQFF. The CDR3 coding sequence is TGTGCCAGCAACCGGGGGGGACTAGCGGGGGGAGCGCAGTTCTTC.

The chain carries TRBV4-2 and TRBJ1-1; unclear D gene. The CDR3 extends over 15 amino acids. Trimming cost V 0 bases and J 6 bases, with 14 bases left between them. Germline loops: CDR1 LGHNA, CDR2 YNFKEQ. The CDR3 region has the DNA TGTGCCAGCAGCCAAGAACGCAGGTGGGGAGCTGAAGCTTTCTTT. It specifies CASSQERRWGAEAFF.